This T cell receptor (beta chain) stems from a study of CD8 T cells in ankylosing spondylitis. Whole-study findings and limits: Previously reported in reactive arthritis synovial fluid and blood were some of the motif variants. Disease-associated clonotypes exhibited CD8+ identity and were relatively infrequent in peripheral blood. What appeared characteristic of ankylosing spondylitis blood was a TCR beta motif of several highly homologous variants. According to the report, clones linked to the disease were significantly enriched in matched synovial fluid samples taken from ankylosing spondylitis patients.

This clonotype was counted a few times. The antigen remains undetermined. Preparation of TCR beta libraries was done by quantitative 5'-RACE with molecular barcodes. TCRdb independently ran MiXCR on the 5' RACE reads; one entry per CDR3 protein. The sample yields about 440,000 distinct CDR3 sequences, approximately 17% seen once. The germline V gene encodes CDR1 SQVTM and CDR2 ANQGSEA. The ends lost 4 bases at V and 6 bases at J; junction bases unmatched: 4. The CDR3 spans 12 residues. The TCR sequence derives from a male donor with ankylosing spondylitis. This sequence joins TRBV29-1 and TRBJ1-1, with 8 bases lining up with TRBD1. Sequencing was carried out using blood, either unsorted or a sorted T cell fraction (not recorded which). The CDR3 bases are TGCAGCGTTGCAGGGGGCGGTGCTGAAGCTTTCTTT. It specifies CSVAGGGAEAFF.